This T cell receptor (beta chain) was recovered during a study of shared T cell receptors in the human thymus (dated by TCRdb to the early 2020s). About the full investigation: The study examined how self-reactive, shared T-cell receptor alpha chains are generated in the human thymus.

The CDR3 measures 13 amino acids from cysteine to phenylalanine. Only the CDR3 region is kept as DNA, spanning 39 bases read in frame from base 1. The germline V gene provides CDR1 MNHEY and CDR2 SVGAGI. The V and J ends are trimmed by 6 bases and 5 bases, leaving 13 bases between them. On this clone itself: This clone's antigen is unknown. No base quality information exists; no much larger clone differs at one position.

Library preparation used the immunoSEQ multiplex PCR assay. TCRdb took this table from immuneACCESS and kept in-frame rearrangements with V and J called. Such tables lack part of the clones; where checked against another copy, unresolved V genes explain under half of the gap, and the rest is unexplained. For this sample the table gives some 700,000 clones, of which more than 75% were detected only once. Of the sample, roughly 0.0097% falls within the top ten clones. This same sample was also part of a study on human thymus T cells. As the second paper documents: The donors were immunologically healthy infants in Finland who had open corrective cardiac surgery for congenital heart defects. Thymus tissue was obtained as surgical resects removed during corrective cardiac surgery. V and J gene segment usage appeared biased in both thymic and peripheral blood repertoires. Highly overlapping thymic TCR repertoires among unrelated individuals were reported in the related research. The study used roughly 8 infant thymus samples plus four related peripheral blood samples to characterize TCR alpha and beta repertoires. Donor ages ranging from roughly 6 to 244 days were recorded, and 5 or 6 male and two female infants were included in the cohort. After being mechanically released from the tissue, thymocytes were kept at -70 degrees C in pellets of roughly 9.5-32 million cells. A QIAsymphony instrument was used to extract genomic DNA from frozen cell pellets. Using the immunoSEQ multiplex PCR assay, the TCRB and TCRAD loci were amplified from a standardized quantity of quality-controlled genomic DNA. The amplicons covered the V(D)J region and were long enough to include the CDR3 and to identify the V and J genes. Through the commercial immunoSEQ service, the amplicons were sequenced on an Illumina platform. Primer bias and sequencing errors were corrected using previously described methods, and TCRAD and TCRB definitions followed the IMGT database. immunoSEQ Analyzer 3.0 and VDJTools were used for repertoire analysis, which covered basic statistics, V/J segment usage, diversity estimates, rarefaction and pairwise overlap. To estimate diversity, the Chao1, ChaoE, Efron-Thisted, Shannon and inverse Simpson indices were applied, and diversity was also estimated on datasets down-sampled to the smallest sample. Repertoire overlap was assessed by strict matching of CDR3 nucleotide sequence, V gene and J gene, and clustering was done by Jaccard-based multidimensional scaling. On average, thymus samples yielded roughly 800,000 unique TCRB clonotypes, whereas blood samples yielded 75,000 to 95,000.

The V and J genes are TRBV6-5 and TRBJ1-1; TRBD1 is a weak D gene call, 5 bases matching. This TCR came from a boy in the first two years of life with a congenital heart defect. Donor details come from another sample of the same person, matched by shared clones. Material for sequencing was thymocytes. The CDR3 region: CASRHPGGTEAFF. The DNA sequence is as follows: TGTGCCAGCAGGCACCCCGGGGGAACTGAAGCTTTCTTT.